This passage covers 31 T cell receptor beta chains from one sample sequenced in a study of blood T cells in healthy people across ages. A sample-barcoded 5' primer and a J-beta primer mix were used in a second PCR of roughly 7 to 12 cycles. TCRdb reprocessed the 5' RACE reads via MiXCR and lists one record per CDR3 protein. The table has fewer than 900,000 distinct CDR3 sequences, 43% seen once. The sample taken for sequencing was blood. The receptors stem from a woman aged 55-69 years in good health.

The chain has TRBV29-1 and TRBJ1-1; TRBD1 is a possible D gene (5 bases). CDR3 size: 12 residues. V dropped 1 base and J dropped 3 bases, with 6 bases sitting between them. CDR1 is SQVTM, CDR2 ANQGSEA, per germline. CDR3 DNA sequence: TGCAGCGTTGAAGGCAGGGACACTGAAGCTTTCTTT. Translated: CSVEGRDTEAFF.

This clonotype was found once. The chain combines TRBV14 with TRBJ1-1, with unresolved D. The V gene's germline CDR1 is SGHDN and CDR2 FVKESK. The CDR3 consists of 13 residues. V lost 0 bases and J lost 6, with 8 bases in between. The CDR3 loop is CASSQDQAAEAFF. In nucleotides, the CDR3 is TGTGCCAGCAGCCAAGATCAGGCCGCTGAAGCTTTCTTT.

The J gene is TRBJ2-5, the V gene TRBV3-1, with TRBD2 matching 13 bases. The CDR3 contains 16 residues. J was trimmed by 11 bases and V by 2 bases; bases with no gene match: 11. From germline, CDR1 is LGHDT and CDR2 YNNKEL (reference sequence). The CDR3 nucleotides read TGTGCCAGCAGCCAAACTAGCGGGAGGGGGGACAATGAGCAGTACTTC. Its translation is CASSQTSGRGDNEQYF.

The CDR3 DNA reads TGCGCCAGCAGCCAAGTGACAATGGTGGATTCACCCCTCCACTTT. Translated: CASSQVTMVDSPLHF. This chain uses TRBV4-3 with TRBJ1-6; D unresolved. The CDR3 has 15 amino acids. The ends were cut back, 1 base at V and 8 bases at J, with 12 bases in the middle. The germline V gene encodes CDR1 LGHNA and CDR2 YSLEER.

This rearrangement joins TRBV6-2 or TRBV6-3 to TRBJ2-5; the match to TRBD1 covers 9 bases. The germline gives CDR1 MNHEY, CDR2 SVGEGT. Germline trimming cut 8 bases from V and 5 bases from J; bases unmatched to any gene: 12. The CDR3 spans 15 residues. The chain's CDR3 is CASRTGTGSRETQYF. The CDR3 DNA reads TGTGCCAGCCGGACCGGGACAGGGAGTCGGGAGACCCAGTACTTC.

The table lists this clonotype with a few counts. The rearrangement links TRBV4-3 to TRBJ1-1, with D possibly TRBD1 on 6 matching bases. V lost 1 base and J 4 bases, leaving 10 bases between the germline ends. The CDR3 length is 14 residues. CDR1 and CDR2 (germline): LGHNA, YSLEER. The CDR3 nucleotides read TGCGCCAGCAGCCAAGGTGCAGGGGTCACTGAAGCTTTCTTT. Its translation is CASSQGAGVTEAFF.

The J gene is TRBJ2-1, the V gene TRBV7-2, with 8 bases fitting TRBD2. V shed 5 bases and J 13 bases; nucleotides not matched to a gene: 16. The CDR3 covers 15 residues. CDR1 is SGHTA and CDR2 is FQGNSA in the germline V gene. The CDR3 region is CASSRLGAGEETQFF. The CDR3 DNA follows: TGTGCCAGCAGCAGGCTCGGAGCGGGGGAAGAGACCCAGTTCTTC. Full variable domain (outside the CDR3, taken from reference TRBV7-2 and TRBJ2-1): GAGVSQSPSNKVTEKGKDVELRCDPISGHTALYWYRQSLGQGLEFLIYFQGNSAPDKSGLPSDRFSAERTGGSVSTLTIQRTQQEDSAVYLCASSRLGAGEETQFFGPGTRLTVL.

A word on this clonotype: A much larger clone is a single base away; this may be a read error. The chain joins TRBV6-2 or TRBV6-3 to TRBJ2-7; no clear D gene. The V end lost 6 bases, the J end lost 2 bases, and 11 bases lay between the germline ends. The CDR3 contains 13 residues. Germline V gives CDR1 MNHEY, CDR2 SVGEGT. Here the CDR3 DNA reads TGTGCCAGCAGCCGAATGGGGACCTACGAGCAGTACTTC. Protein sequence: CASSRMGTYEQYF.

A word on this clonotype: One junction end disagrees with the germline gene, perhaps due to a read error. J is TRBJ2-5 and V is TRBV29-1; D is possibly TRBD1 (5 bases). The CDR3 has 14 residues. Germline V gene sequence: CDR1 SQVTM, CDR2 ANQGSEA. CDR3 in DNA: TGCAGCGTTAGAGTAGACAGAGGTATAGAGACCCAGTCCTTC. As protein: CSVRVDRGIETQSF.

The rearrangement links TRBV29-1 to TRBJ2-3, with D perhaps matching TRBD2 (6 bases). The CDR3 has 14 residues. Trimming cost V 4 bases and J 2 bases, with 13 bases left between them. From germline, CDR1 is SQVTM and CDR2 ANQGSEA. The CDR3: CSVVGASATDTQYF. The CDR3 nucleotides are TGCAGCGTTGTAGGGGCTAGCGCCACAGATACGCAGTATTTT.

This clonotype was counted only a few times. This chain connects TRBV20-1 to TRBJ2-1; maybe TRBD2 (6 bases). The CDR3 has 15 amino acids. Trimming cost V 2 bases and J 8 bases, with 19 bases left between them. Germline CDR1 and CDR2: DFQATT and SNEGSKA (reference sequence). CDR3 sequence: CSARPNGEVLHEQFF. The CDR3 DNA is TGCAGTGCTAGACCTAACGGGGAGGTTCTACATGAGCAGTTCTTC.

This clonotype has just a few counts. The V gene is TRBV6-2 or TRBV6-3, the J gene TRBJ2-1, with D hard to call. V shed 7 bases and J shed 4 bases, with 14 bases lying between them. CDR1 and CDR2 (germline): MNHEY, SVGEGT. This CDR3 has 14 residues. In DNA form, the CDR3 reads TGTGCCAGCAATTCACAGCCGACTTACAATGAGCAGTTCTTC. Residues: CASNSQPTYNEQFF.

Ten or more counts support this clonotype. This sequence joins TRBV5-1 and TRBJ2-1, with D perhaps matching TRBD1 (6 bases). Germline assignment: CDR1 SGHRS and CDR2 YFSETQ. V was shortened by 0 bases and J by 6 bases, with 10 bases between the two germline ends. This CDR3 is 14 amino acids long. CDR3 coding DNA: TGCGCCAGCAGCTTGGGGGACATACCCAATGAGCAGTTCTTC. Its translation is CASSLGDIPNEQFF.

The V gene is TRBV6-5, the J gene TRBJ2-4; TRBD1 matches 10 bases. This CDR3 comprises 18 residues. CDR1 is MNHEY, CDR2 SVGAGI, per germline. Trimming at V came to 5 bases and at J to 0 bases, leaving 10 bases not matched to a gene. The DNA of the CDR3 is TGTGCCAGCAGTAACCTGGGGACAGGGGCCTTAGCCAAAAACATTCAGTACTTC. This encodes CASSNLGTGALAKNIQYF.

This chain joins TRBV7-9 and TRBJ2-1; 11 nucleotides match TRBD2. Per germline, CDR1 SEHNR and CDR2 FQNEAQ (reference sequence). Losses at the gene ends were 5 bases for V and 0 bases for J; bases not matched to a gene: 12. The CDR3 covers 19 residues. This chain's CDR3 is CASSLGLAGTYDSYNEQFF. The CDR3 DNA reads TGTGCCAGCAGCCTTGGACTAGCGGGCACATACGACTCCTACAATGAGCAGTTCTTC.

The V and J genes are TRBV7-2 and TRBJ1-4, with a weak D call TRBD1 (5 bases). CDR1 is SGHTA, CDR2 FQGNSA, per germline. This CDR3 region has 17 residues. V gave up 8 bases and J gave up 3 bases, with 22 bases separating them. CDR3 in amino acids: CASGLNWGVEANEKLFF. For the CDR3, the DNA is TGTGCCAGCGGCCTAAATTGGGGGGTAGAAGCTAATGAAAAACTGTTTTTT.

This clonotype was observed a few times. The chain carries TRBV5-5 and TRBJ2-5; the match to TRBD2 covers 7 bases. J was trimmed by 0 bases and V by 2 bases; bases with no gene match: 4. Per the germline V gene, CDR1 is SGHKS and CDR2 is YYEKEE (reference sequence). This CDR3 contains 15 residues. This CDR3 reads CASSFGGSYQETQYF. In DNA, the CDR3 is TGTGCCAGCAGCTTCGGGGGGTCATACCAAGAGACCCAGTACTTC.

J is TRBJ2-3 and V is TRBV20-1; 7 bases align to TRBD2. The V gene end was trimmed by 1 base and the J gene end by 4 bases; junction bases not matched to a gene: 17. This CDR3 is 18 amino acids long. Germline V gives CDR1 DFQATT, CDR2 SNEGSKA (reference sequence). The CDR3 protein is CSARVLGGRETIPDTQYF. The CDR3 DNA reads TGCAGTGCTAGAGTCCTTGGCGGGCGGGAGACGATCCCAGATACGCAGTATTTT.

The J gene is TRBJ1-1, the V gene TRBV20-1, with no clear D. V was trimmed by 3 bases and J by 1 base, leaving 9 bases between them. Germline CDR1 DFQATT, CDR2 SNEGSKA (reference sequence). The CDR3 has 13 amino acids. DNA for the CDR3: TGCAGTGCTAGGCCTCTCAGGAACACTGAAGCTTTCTTT. This encodes CSARPLRNTEAFF.

This chain connects TRBV20-1 to TRBJ2-5; TRBD2 agrees at 7 bases. Trimming removed 6 bases from V and 11 bases from J; junction bases left unmatched: 21. CDR1 is DFQATT and CDR2 is SNEGSKA in the germline V gene (reference sequence). The CDR3 is 15 amino acids. For the CDR3, the DNA is TGCAGTGCAGAGGCACCATGGACTAGGCCCAAGGCGCAGTACTTC. It specifies CSAEAPWTRPKAQYF.

This clonotype was seen a single time. V is TRBV7-8 and J is TRBJ2-5; 10 bases align to TRBD2. Germline loops: CDR1 SGHVS, CDR2 FQNEAQ. The ends lost 1 base at V and 11 bases at J; junction bases unmatched: 16. The CDR3 length is 17 residues. CDR3 protein: CASSLDRTSGTYNEQYF. The CDR3 DNA sequence: TGTGCCAGCAGCTTAGATCGGACTAGCGGAACCTACAATGAGCAGTACTTC.

This clonotype is a singleton in its sample. The chain links TRBV20-1 to TRBJ2-5; D possibly uses TRBD1 or TRBD2 (5 bases each). Between the trimmed V and J ends, which lost 5 bases and 4 bases, there was a span of 17 bases. Looked up from germline, CDR1 is DFQATT and CDR2 is SNEGSKA (reference sequence). This CDR3 region has 14 residues. The CDR3 region is CSAALDRGVETQYF. In DNA, the CDR3 is TGCAGTGCTGCACTAGACAGAGGGGTAGAGACCCAGTACTTC.

For the CDR3, the DNA is TGTGCCAGCAGTACTCGGCCGACCGAAACTAATGAAAAACTGTTTTTT. Encoded protein: CASSTRPTETNEKLFF. The chain recombines TRBV27 with TRBJ1-4; D not resolved. V was pared by 5 bases and J by 1 base, with 14 bases between. The CDR3 runs to 16 residues. Per the germline V gene, CDR1 is MNHEY and CDR2 is SMNVEV (reference sequence).

The rearrangement links TRBV11-2 to TRBJ2-5, with D hard to call. V lost 1 base and J lost 11, with 20 bases in between. Germline V CDR1 and CDR2: SGHAT, FQNNGV. The CDR3 length is 15 residues. For the CDR3, the DNA is TGTGCCAGCAGCTTAGTTCGAGACAAGTACAATGAGCAGTACTTC. As protein: CASSLVRDKYNEQYF.

V is TRBV3-1 and J is TRBJ1-1, with unresolved D. The ends were cut back, 3 bases at V and 5 bases at J, with 7 bases in the middle. CDR3 length: 12 amino acids. Per the germline V gene, CDR1 is LGHDT and CDR2 is YNNKEL (reference sequence). CDR3 protein: CASSHGLTEAFF. The CDR3 DNA reads TGTGCCAGCAGCCATGGGTTAACTGAAGCTTTCTTT.

Concerning this clonotype: This clone may be a read error of a much larger clone one base away. The chain uses TRBV3-1 and TRBJ2-7; D is undetermined. This CDR3 comprises 16 residues. Germline V gene sequence: CDR1 LGHDT, CDR2 YNNKEL (reference sequence). Trimming pared 0 bases from V and 8 bases from J, leaving 20 bases between. Here the CDR3 reads CASSQDIDRSPYKQYF. The CDR3 DNA is TGTGCCAGCAGCCAAGATATAGACCGATCGCCATACAAGCAGTACTTC.

The V gene is TRBV5-1, the J gene TRBJ2-6, with TRBD2 matching over 9 bases. The V and J ends lost 4 bases and 0 bases, in that order; junction bases with no gene match: 11. Per germline, CDR1 SGHRS and CDR2 YFSETQ. The CDR3 loop spans 19 amino acids. CDR3 residues: CASSELLAGAISGANVLTF. CDR3 coding DNA: TGCGCCAGCAGCGAATTATTAGCGGGAGCGATCTCTGGGGCCAACGTCCTGACTTTC. The complete variable domain, with remaining parts taken from reference TRBV5-1 and TRBJ2-6, reads KAGVTQTPRYLIKTRGQQVTLSCSPISGHRSVSWYQQTPGQGLQFLFEYFSETQRNKGNFPGRFSGRQFSNSRSEMNVSTLELGDSALYLCASSELLAGAISGANVLTFGAGSRLTVL.

The CDR3 region is CAIDFQETQYF. CDR3 nucleotides: TGTGCCATCGACTTCCAAGAGACCCAGTACTTC. The chain joins TRBV3-1 to TRBJ2-5; D unresolved. Trimming pared 10 bases from V and 1 base from J, leaving 7 bases between. CDR1 and CDR2 (germline): LGHDT, YNNKEL (reference sequence). The length of the CDR3 is 11 residues.

J is TRBJ1-1 and V is TRBV14; no reliable D call. CDR3 size: 13 residues. The germline gives CDR1 SGHDN, CDR2 FVKESK. The ends were cut back, 1 base at V and 3 bases at J, with 6 bases in the middle. This CDR3 reads CASSQALDTEAFF. For the CDR3, the DNA is TGTGCCAGCAGCCAAGCTCTGGACACTGAAGCTTTCTTT.

As concerns this clonotype: An end of the junction does not agree with germline; a read error may underlie this. The J gene is TRBJ2-7, the V gene TRBV28; TRBD2 agrees at 9 bases. CDR3 length: 16 amino acids. CDR1 is MDHEN and CDR2 is SYDVKM in the germline V gene. This CDR3 is CVSSLSSGRPPYEQYF. The CDR3 DNA reads as TGTGTCAGCAGTTTATCGAGCGGGAGGCCGCCCTACGAGCAGTACTTC.

This clonotype was detected a few times. This chain uses TRBV5-1 with TRBJ2-3; perhaps D is TRBD1 or TRBD2 (5 bases each). The CDR3 runs 16 residues. Germline V gene sequence: CDR1 SGHRS, CDR2 YFSETQ. Trimming removed 1 base at V and 8 bases at J, with 20 bases between. As DNA, the CDR3 is TGCGCCAGCAGCTTGACCCGGGACGGGTGGGCGGGTACGCAGTATTTT. This gives the protein CASSLTRDGWAGTQYF.